This entry lists 25 T cell receptor beta chains sequenced from one sample in a study of OX40 agonist ivuxolimab in advanced cancers. Clones were sequenced by immunoSEQ multiplex PCR, and TCRdb holds only the in-frame ones, with some missing. The table records tens of thousands of clones, under 95% of them present only once. Material: CD4+ or CD8+ T cells sorted from blood, obtained in a trial of the OX40 agonist ivuxolimab. The receptors come from an adult with an advanced solid tumor such as melanoma, head and neck, liver or kidney cancer.

This clone has just one count. The genes are TRBV7-9 and TRBJ2-5; D unclear. Trimming cost V 4 bases and J 3 bases, with 9 bases left between them. This CDR3 is 13 amino acids long. Germline values: CDR1 SEHNR, CDR2 FQNEAQ (reference sequence). In DNA, the CDR3 is TGTGCCAGCAGCTCCATTAGGGAAGAGACCCAGTACTTC. Its translation is CASSSIREETQYF.

CDR3 amino acids: CASSPQLQGTIYEQYF. The CDR3 DNA reads TGTGCCAGTAGTCCCCAGCTGCAGGGAACAATCTACGAGCAGTACTTC. The rearrangement joins TRBV19 to TRBJ2-7; maybe TRBD1 (5 bases). The germline gives CDR1 LNHDA, CDR2 SQIVND (reference sequence). Trimming removed 5 bases at V and 3 bases at J, with 20 bases between. The length of the CDR3 is 16 residues.

The chain joins TRBV27 to TRBJ2-1, with D hard to call. This CDR3 comprises 15 residues. From germline, CDR1 is MNHEY and CDR2 SMNVEV (reference sequence). The V and J ends lost 2 bases and 2 bases respectively, with 10 bases between them. As DNA, the CDR3 is TGTGCCAGCAGTTTAAGCCCCAGCGCCTACAATGAGCAGTTCTTC. As protein: CASSLSPSAYNEQFF.

The chain uses TRBV19 and TRBJ2-7; 8 nucleotides line up with TRBD2. The junction had 6 bases not matched to a gene; V was cut back by 5 bases and J by 3 bases. This CDR3 is built from 14 residues. Germline assignment: CDR1 LNHDA and CDR2 SQIVND (reference sequence). CDR3 in amino acids: CASSFTSGNYEQYF. In DNA form, the CDR3 reads TGTGCCAGTAGTTTCACTAGCGGAAACTACGAGCAGTACTTC.

The CDR3 bases are TGTGCCAGCAGTGGAGATGGGATGACAGATACGCAGTATTTT. It encodes CASSGDGMTDTQYF. V and J are TRBV9 and TRBJ2-3; D gene uncertain. The CDR3 is 14 amino acids. V was pared by 5 bases and J by 3 bases, with 13 bases between. CDR1 and CDR2 (germline): SGDLS, YYNGEE.

J is TRBJ1-3 and V is TRBV4-1, with D perhaps TRBD1 (5 bases). The germline V and J ends were trimmed by 3 bases and 5 bases, with 17 bases remaining between them. The CDR3 totals 16 residues. Germline values: CDR1 MGHRA, CDR2 YSYEKL. This chain's CDR3 is CASSHLTTGARNTIYF. The CDR3 nucleotides are TGCGCCAGCAGCCATTTGACCACAGGCGCTCGAAACACCATATATTTT.

This clone was seen a single time. The chain links TRBV27 to TRBJ1-5; D is possibly TRBD1 (6 bases). The CDR3 is 17 residues long. The V gene's germline CDR1 is MNHEY and CDR2 SMNVEV (reference sequence). Trimming took off 2 bases at V and 3 bases at J, with 17 bases between the two ends. The CDR3 DNA reads TGTGCCAGCAGTTTAATTGGCTCAGGGGTTATCAATCAGCCCCAGCATTTT. It codes for CASSLIGSGVINQPQHF.

This chain links TRBV6-1 with TRBJ2-5, with a weak D call TRBD1 (6 bases). The V gene's germline CDR1 is MNHNS and CDR2 SASEGT. V lost 4 bases and J lost 4, with 16 bases in between. There are 15 residues in the CDR3. The CDR3 DNA sequence: TGTGCCAGCAGTGTAGTAACAGGGAGCCGAGAGACCCAGTACTTC. It specifies CASSVVTGSRETQYF.

The rearrangement uses TRBV29-1 and TRBJ2-7, with TRBD2 as a possible D gene (5 bases). The CDR3 covers 12 residues. Trimming stripped 6 bases from V and 3 bases from J, with 12 bases between. The germline gives CDR1 SQVTM, CDR2 ANQGSEA. The CDR3 DNA reads TGCAGCGTAGAGGGTACGGGCTACGAGCAGTACTTC. Its protein product is CSVEGTGYEQYF.

J is TRBJ2-3 and V is TRBV7-8; D not resolved. Germline values: CDR1 SGHVS, CDR2 FQNEAQ. V shed 3 bases and J shed 0 bases, with 7 bases lying between them. The CDR3 runs to 14 residues. In DNA, the CDR3 is TGTGCCAGCAGCTTTGCAGTAAGCACAGATACGCAGTATTTT. Amino acids: CASSFAVSTDTQYF.

The rearrangement links TRBV6-5 to TRBJ2-7; the D gene is possibly TRBD2 (5 bases). V lost 8 bases, J lost 7 bases, and 12 bases lay in between. The CDR3 runs 11 residues. Germline V lookup: CDR1 MNHEY, CDR2 SVGAGI. The CDR3 DNA reads as TGTGCCAGCGGAACTAGGGTTGAGCAGTACTTC. The encoded protein is CASGTRVEQYF.

This rearrangement joins TRBV19 to TRBJ1-2; no clear D gene. This CDR3 spans 13 amino acids. V lost 3 bases to trimming and J lost 5 bases, with 10 bases between them. The germline V gene encodes CDR1 LNHDA and CDR2 SQIVND (reference sequence). The CDR3, as DNA: TGTGCCAGTAGTATGAAGAGTCAATATGGCTACACCTTC. Residues: CASSMKSQYGYTF. Supplemented by reference TRBV19 and TRBJ1-2, the full variable domain reads DGGITQSPKYLFRKEGQNVTLSCEQNLNHDAMYWYRQDPGQGLRLIYYSQIVNDFQKGDIAEGYSVSREKKESFPLTVTSAQKNPTAFYLCASSMKSQYGYTFGSGTRLTVV.

About this clone itself: At one of its ends the junction is not consistent with the germline gene, which may arise from a read error. The rearrangement links TRBV27 to TRBJ2-7, with TRBD1 as a possible D gene (6 bases). The CDR3 runs to 14 residues. CDR1 and CDR2 from the germline V gene are MNHEY and SMNVEV (reference sequence). CDR3 in amino acids: CAGSYGQSSYEQYF. The CDR3 DNA reads as TGTGCCGGCAGTTACGGACAGTCTTCCTACGAGCAGTACTTC.

This sequence joins TRBV7-9 and TRBJ2-7; possible D gene TRBD1, 6 bases. The length of the CDR3 is 15 residues. CDR1 SEHNR and CDR2 FQNEAQ come from the germline V gene (reference sequence). V dropped 4 bases and J dropped 0 bases, with 13 bases sitting between them. The CDR3 nucleotides read TGTGCCAGCAGCTCGACCGACAGGATCTCCTACGAGCAGTACTTC. It encodes CASSSTDRISYEQYF.

The rearrangement links TRBV9 to TRBJ2-4; D possibly corresponds to TRBD2 (6 bases). Germline-derived CDR1 and CDR2 are SGDLS and YYNGEE. The CDR3 runs 14 residues. The V gene lost 7 bases and the J gene lost 0 bases, with 11 bases spanning the gap. As DNA, the CDR3 is TGTGCCAGCGGTCCCGGGGGAGCCAAAAACATTCAGTACTTC. Translated, it gives CASGPGGAKNIQYF.

This clone was detected only once. The V call is TRBV27, the J call TRBJ2-7; 11 bases map to TRBD2. CDR1 is MNHEY and CDR2 is SMNVEV in the germline V gene (reference sequence). Trimming at V came to 6 bases and at J to 2 bases, leaving 15 bases not matched to a gene. This CDR3 is built from 18 residues. CDR3 sequence reads: CASSPGVSGRAEAYEQYF. The CDR3, as DNA: TGTGCCAGCAGCCCGGGGGTTAGCGGGAGGGCCGAAGCCTACGAGCAGTACTTC.

This chain links TRBV5-6 with TRBJ2-7; TRBD2 might be the D (6 bases). The CDR3 is 14 residues long. Trimming took off 0 bases at V and 3 bases at J, with 10 bases between the two ends. Germline V gene lookup returns CDR1 SGHDT and CDR2 YYEEEE. CDR3 sequence (DNA): TGTGCCAGCAGCTTGGACGGGAGCATCTACGAGCAGTACTTC. Its protein product is CASSLDGSIYEQYF.

The V call is TRBV30, the J call TRBJ1-5, with a weak D call TRBD1 (5 bases). The V gene lost 4 bases and the J gene lost 2 bases, with 15 bases spanning the gap. The CDR3 runs 15 residues. The germline V gene encodes CDR1 GTSNPN and CDR2 SVGIG (reference sequence). CDR3 loop: CAWISRGEGNQPQHF. Written as DNA, the CDR3 is TGTGCCTGGATCAGTCGGGGGGAGGGCAATCAGCCCCAGCATTTT.

The rearrangement uses TRBV19 and TRBJ2-1; no definite D call. V lost 10 bases and J lost 0, with 1 base in between. The germline CDR1 and CDR2 sequences are LNHDA and SQIVND (reference sequence). This CDR3 region has 10 residues. The CDR3 region has the DNA TGTGCCACCTCCTACAATGAGCAGTTCTTC. It yields the protein CATSYNEQFF. Full variable domain (remainder filled in from reference TRBV19 and TRBJ2-1): DGGITQSPKYLFRKEGQNVTLSCEQNLNHDAMYWYRQDPGQGLRLIYYSQIVNDFQKGDIAEGYSVSREKKESFPLTVTSAQKNPTAFYLCATSYNEQFFGPGTRLTVL.

The V call is TRBV13, the J call TRBJ2-2; the match to TRBD2 covers 15 bases. Per the germline V gene, CDR1 is PRHDT and CDR2 is FYEKMQ (reference sequence). V shed 5 bases and J 2 bases; nucleotides not matched to a gene: 12. The CDR3 is 20 amino acids. The CDR3 region has the DNA TGTGCCAGCAGCCGCGAACCGGGACTAGCGGGAGGCGTCAACACCGGGGAGCTGTTTTTT. As protein: CASSREPGLAGGVNTGELFF.

This chain connects TRBV7-2 to TRBJ2-1; no firm D call. The V end was cut by 5 bases, the J end by 6 bases, with 14 bases between. Germline values: CDR1 SGHTA, CDR2 FQGNSA. This CDR3 has 14 residues. The CDR3 DNA is TGTGCCAGCAGCCCTTGGCCGAATGGCAATGAGCAGTTCTTC. Encoded protein: CASSPWPNGNEQFF.

The chain uses TRBV6-5 and TRBJ2-1, with D hard to call. The CDR3 extends over 15 amino acids. From germline, CDR1 is MNHEY and CDR2 SVGAGI. V was clipped by 4 bases and J by 0 bases, with 10 bases between them. The CDR3 nucleotides are TGTGCCAGCAGTTTCGCCGTGAGCTCCTACAATGAGCAGTTCTTC. Residues: CASSFAVSSYNEQFF.

This chain uses TRBV7-8 with TRBJ2-1; no clear D. Germline lookup yields CDR1 SGHVS and CDR2 FQNEAQ. CDR3 length equals 13 residues. Trimming cost V 0 bases and J 10 bases, with 10 bases left between them. CDR3: CASSLARADEQFF. In DNA, the CDR3 is TGTGCCAGCAGCTTAGCCCGTGCTGACGAGCAGTTCTTC.

The J gene is TRBJ2-3, the V gene TRBV10-3; 9 nucleotides align to TRBD2. Germline assignment: CDR1 ENHRY and CDR2 SYGVKD. V lost 6 bases to trimming and J lost 4 bases; unmatched junction nucleotides: 8. The CDR3 spans 15 residues. The CDR3 region has the DNA TGTGCCATCAGGGAGGCGGGAGGGCCTGCAGATACGCAGTATTTT. Translation gives CAIREAGGPADTQYF.

V usage is TRBV29-1 and J usage is TRBJ2-3, with 7 positions matching TRBD1. CDR1 and CDR2 (germline): SQVTM, ANQGSEA. The CDR3 sequence is 15 residues long. Trimming cost V 3 bases and J 0 bases; bases outside gene matches: 6. The CDR3 coding sequence is TGCAGCGTTGAGGGGACAGATACTAGCACAGATACGCAGTATTTT. This encodes CSVEGTDTSTDTQYF.